The 10 T cell receptor beta chains reported below all come from one sample, sequenced in a study of T cell responses to AZD1222 COVID-19 vaccine. Some clones are missing from TCRdb's copy, which holds only in-frame ones; the method was immunoSEQ multiplex PCR. The sample has roughly 160,000 clones; approximately 88% are singletons. Here the sequenced sample was peripheral blood, taken 28 days after the second AZD1222 dose. The receptors originated from an adult who received the AZD1222 COVID-19 vaccine.

This clone was recorded once. CDR3 in amino acids: CASILPLRDREDSPLHF. The CDR3 coding sequence is TGTGCCAGCATTCTTCCTTTAAGGGACAGAGAGGATTCACCCCTCCACTTT. The chain joins TRBV27 to TRBJ1-6; 7 bases agree with TRBD1. Germline CDR1 MNHEY, CDR2 SMNVEV (reference sequence). After removal of 7 bases from V and 8 bases from J, the junction contained 17 bases not matched to a gene. The length of the CDR3 is 17 residues.

V usage is TRBV5-1 and J usage is TRBJ2-5, with D tentatively TRBD1 or TRBD2 (6 bases each). Trimming pared 0 bases from V and 3 bases from J, leaving 12 bases between. CDR3 size: 15 residues. Germline CDR1 is SGHRS and CDR2 is YFSETQ. The DNA for the CDR3 is TGCGCCAGCAGCTTGGCGGGGAGGACAGAAGAGACCCAGTACTTC. Its protein is CASSLAGRTEETQYF.

The J gene is TRBJ1-4, the V gene TRBV5-6; 8 bases are shared with TRBD1. The CDR3 contains 15 residues. Trimming removed 2 bases from V and 7 bases from J; junction bases left unmatched: 7. Germline CDR1 is SGHDT and CDR2 is YYEEEE. The DNA of the CDR3 is TGTGCCAGCAGCTTTACCGGGACAGGTTCTGAAAAACTGTTTTTT. Residues: CASSFTGTGSEKLFF.

This chain connects TRBV19 to TRBJ2-3, with TRBD1 matching over 8 bases. The CDR3 runs to 16 residues. V gave up 4 bases and J gave up 3 bases; unmatched junction bases: 9. Germline V gene lookup returns CDR1 LNHDA and CDR2 SQIVND (reference sequence). CDR3 bases: TGTGCCAGTAGTACCGGACAGGGAAAGGGAACAGATACGCAGTATTTT. Protein: CASSTGQGKGTDTQYF.

This rearrangement joins TRBV19 to TRBJ2-1; TRBD1 aligns across 11 bases. CDR1 LNHDA and CDR2 SQIVND come from the germline V gene (reference sequence). The CDR3 runs 15 residues. V trimming: 5 bases; J trimming: 8 bases; junction bases outside the gene matches: 8. The CDR3 loop reads CASSLTGQGAYEQFF. In DNA form, the CDR3 reads TGTGCCAGTAGTCTCACAGGACAGGGGGCGTATGAGCAGTTCTTC.

The chain couples TRBV5-6 to TRBJ2-7, with 7 positions matching TRBD2. Germline V CDR1 and CDR2: SGHDT, YYEEEE. Losses at the gene ends were 2 bases for V and 0 bases for J; bases not matched to a gene: 2. This CDR3 has 14 residues. As DNA, the CDR3 is TGTGCCAGCAGCTTCGGGGGGAGCTCCTACGAGCAGTACTTC. Translation gives CASSFGGSSYEQYF. The full variable domain, completed using reference TRBV5-6 and TRBJ2-7, is DAGVTQSPTHLIKTRGQQVTLRCSPKSGHDTVSWYQQALGQGPQFIFQYYEEEERQRGNFPDRFSGHQFPNYSSELNVNALLLGDSALYLCASSFGGSSYEQYFGPGTRLTVT.

CDR3 DNA sequence: TGTGCCAGCATATCCTGGGACAGGCCGGGGGGCATTCAGTACTTC. Translation: CASISWDRPGGIQYF. This chain uses TRBV6-5 with TRBJ2-4, with D possibly TRBD1 on 8 matching bases. V lost 7 bases and J lost 9, with 22 bases in between. The length of the CDR3 is 15 residues. CDR1 is MNHEY, CDR2 SVGAGI, per germline.

The chain employs TRBV19 and TRBJ2-7, with D perhaps matching TRBD2 (5 bases). The CDR3 runs 13 residues. Germline V gene lookup returns CDR1 LNHDA and CDR2 SQIVND (reference sequence). V dropped 8 bases and J dropped 4 bases, with 15 bases sitting between them. The chain's CDR3 is CASDPGNSYEQYF. As DNA, the CDR3 is TGTGCCAGTGACCCGGGAAACTCTTACGAGCAGTACTTC.

V and J are TRBV3-1 (or the pseudogene TRBV3-2) and TRBJ2-3; TRBD2 matches at 9 bases. This CDR3 has 16 amino acids. The germline V gene encodes CDR1 LGHDT and CDR2 YNNKEL (reference sequence). After removal of 2 bases from V and 2 bases from J, the junction contained 5 bases not matched to a gene. The CDR3 DNA is TGTGCCAGCAGCCAACAGCGGGGGGCTTCCACAGATACGCAGTATTTT. It translates to CASSQQRGASTDTQYF.

The V and J genes are TRBV10-2 and TRBJ1-3; 9 nucleotides align to TRBD1. V lost 0 bases, J lost 0 bases, and 6 bases stayed unmatched. The CDR3 runs to 18 residues. The germline gives CDR1 WSHSY, CDR2 SAAADI. CDR3 DNA: TGCGCCAGCAGTGAGTCCGGGACAGGGACATACTCTGGAAACACCATATATTTT. Protein product: CASSESGTGTYSGNTIYF.